This is a list of T cell receptor beta chains from one sample in a study of CXCR3-negative and CXCR3-positive naive CD8 T cells. TCRdb re-called the 5' RACE reads; every CDR3 protein appears as one record, without DNA. Listed are approximately 59,000 distinct CDR3 sequences; 0.55% to 0.75% falls within the top ten. The sample taken for sequencing was naive CXCR3+ CD8+ T cells from blood. These receptor sequences come from a human donor in good health. Some clones in this sample may be carry-over from other donors' samples. The CDR3 runs from the conserved cysteine through the conserved F or W.

j_call v_call cdr3_aa
TRBJ1-1 TRBV27 CASSPGQGGTEAFF
TRBJ2-7 TRBV6-5 CASSEFHRDRTYEQYF
TRBJ2-1 TRBV12-3/TRBV12-4 CASSFSGGASYNEQFF
TRBJ1-2 TRBV20-1 CSASPLDRGLGYTF
TRBJ2-7 TRBV29-1 CSVEGPGYEQYF
TRBJ2-3 TRBV7-9 CASSLAGTSLSTDTQYF
TRBJ2-2 TRBV5-5 CASSGGHPGTGELFF
TRBJ2-7 TRBV7-9 CASSLSHEQYF
TRBJ2-3 TRBV29-1 CSVEDSRHGGSTDTQYF
TRBJ1-5 TRBV6-5 CASSWDTGQPQHF
TRBJ2-7 TRBV18 CASSPVASGGGEQYF
TRBJ2-1 TRBV5-1 CASSMTSGGIHSYNEQFF
TRBJ2-1 TRBV12-3/TRBV12-4 CASSPTSGGLLYNEQFF
TRBJ2-1 TRBV9 CASSVVGAGGTISNNEQFF
TRBJ2-7 TRBV29-1 CSGTGGRQGWENTYEQYF
TRBJ2-1 TRBV20-1 CSATPEVGRTVYNEQFF
TRBJ2-7 TRBV11-3 CASSQEALAGVPSYEQYF
TRBJ2-2 TRBV7-2 CASSPILFTSGGPPGELFF
TRBJ1-1 TRBV5-1 CASSFGQGLPNTEAFF
TRBJ2-7 TRBV7-9 CASSGGASEAYEQYF
TRBJ2-5 TRBV6-2/TRBV6-3 CASSNQLAGLSETQYF
TRBJ2-1 TRBV10-2 CASSEPGTSGNNEQFF
TRBJ2-1 TRBV29-1 CSVEHPAKLNEQFF
TRBJ2-7 TRBV29-1 CSVEAGEGYEQYF
TRBJ2-1 TRBV18 CASSQKGEPEQFF
TRBJ2-7 TRBV12-3/TRBV12-4 CASSLQQGDEQYF
TRBJ2-2 TRBV6-4 CASSDWQGADNTGELFF
TRBJ2-7 TRBV14 CASSQRDRGLYEQYF
TRBJ2-7 TRBV29-1 CSVSGSYEQYF
TRBJ2-3 TRBV6-5 CASSTWANPDTQYF
TRBJ2-1 TRBV19 CASSMTSGEMNEQFF
TRBJ2-7 TRBV5-1 CASSEYGTGRYEQYF
TRBJ2-7 TRBV7-8 CASSLAGVQWSYEQYF
TRBJ1-5 TRBV4-3 CASSHGVGEYQPQHF
TRBJ2-3 TRBV28 CASSFLLTGSDTQYF
TRBJ2-3 TRBV20-1 CSARDLMGSARTDTQYF
TRBJ2-1 TRBV2 CASSEDREVWYEQFF
TRBJ2-5 TRBV20-1 CSARDRGGLARAETQYF
TRBJ2-2 TRBV29-1 CSVEDLQGGSGELFF
TRBJ2-3 TRBV7-8 CASRELAGGPDTQYF
TRBJ2-7 TRBV19 CASGQGLSYEQYF
TRBJ1-2 TRBV3-1 CASSQDRAAWGYTF
TRBJ2-2 TRBV29-1 CSVPGQGAVTGELFF
TRBJ1-4 TRBV7-9 CASSLARVTGNEKLFF
TRBJ2-7 TRBV14 CASSQVGQGLHEQYF
TRBJ2-2 TRBV7-6 CASSLARPDRAENTGELFF
TRBJ2-7 TRBV27 CASRQLGTSGSVYEQYF
TRBJ1-3 TRBV12-5 CASVWGQASGNTIYF
TRBJ2-3 TRBV7-9 CASSLDPGDTDTQYF
TRBJ2-7 TRBV7-2 CASSLVGLGSYEQYF
TRBJ2-3 TRBV7-9 CASSSSTTYRGRFTDTQYF
TRBJ1-2 TRBV4-1 CASSRTGSANYGYTF
TRBJ1-1 TRBV7-9 CASSSPTGQGRTEAFF